This T cell receptor beta chain was captured by sequencing in a study of shared clonotypes between healthy human individuals. Trimming cost V 1 base and J 7 bases, with 15 bases left between them. The CDR3 covers 14 residues. The germline gives CDR1 SGHRS, CDR2 YFSETQ. Libraries were prepared by immunoSEQ multiplex PCR; TCRdb keeps only in-frame clonotypes and omits some of them. The sample has hundreds of thousands of clones, less than 98% seen once. The sample comprised naive CD4+ T cells sorted from blood. Indicated subset: CD45RA+ positively selected. The TCR originated in a young woman in good health. The chain links TRBV5-1 to TRBJ2-7; possibly TRBD2 for D (6 bases). The CDR3 loop reads CASSLLEGREEQYF. CDR3 coding DNA: TGCGCCAGCAGCTTGTTGGAGGGTCGGGAGGAGCAGTACTTC.